Shown below are 10 T cell receptor beta chains from a single sample sequenced in a study of OX40 agonist ivuxolimab in advanced cancers. TCRdb's copy holds only in-frame clones and misses some; the assay was immunoSEQ multiplex PCR. Among around 80,000 clones listed, roughly nine tenths were seen once. This specimen consisted of CD4+ or CD8+ T cells sorted from blood, obtained in a trial of the OX40 agonist ivuxolimab. Every receptor here comes from an adult with an advanced solid tumor such as melanoma, head and neck, liver or kidney cancer.

The gene calls are TRBV5-5 and TRBJ1-5, with TRBD1 matching 10 bases. CDR1 SGHKS and CDR2 YYEKEE come from the germline V gene (reference sequence). The CDR3 totals 15 residues. Trimming cost V 3 bases and J 7 bases; bases outside gene matches: 7. The CDR3 spells CASSSAGTGAQPQHF. CDR3 DNA sequence: TGTGCCAGCAGCTCCGCCGGGACAGGGGCCCAGCCCCAGCATTTT.

For the CDR3, the DNA is TGTGCCAGCAAGGGTACTAGCGGAGGCAAGGGGGAGACCCAGTACTTC. This codes for CASKGTSGGKGETQYF. This chain joins TRBV27 and TRBJ2-5; TRBD2 matches at 8 bases. The CDR3 spans 16 residues. The V segment lost 7 bases and the J segment 5 bases; nucleotides outside the gene matches: 15. Germline lookup yields CDR1 MNHEY and CDR2 SMNVEV (reference sequence).

The J gene is TRBJ2-1, the V gene TRBV27; 7 bases line up with TRBD2. The CDR3 totals 13 residues. CDR1 and CDR2 from the germline V gene are MNHEY and SMNVEV (reference sequence). Losses at the gene ends were 2 bases for V and 8 bases for J; bases not matched to a gene: 3. The CDR3 spells CASSLREGYEQFF. As DNA, the CDR3 is TGTGCCAGCAGTTTAAGGGAGGGCTATGAGCAGTTCTTC.

V usage is TRBV11-2 and J usage is TRBJ1-1, with 8 bases matching TRBD1. J lost 2 bases, V lost 8 bases, and 4 bases had no gene match. From germline, CDR1 is SGHAT and CDR2 FQNNGV. The CDR3 has 13 residues. The CDR3 loop reads CASWDRLNTEAFF. In nucleotides, the CDR3 is TGTGCCAGCTGGGACAGGTTAAACACTGAAGCTTTCTTT.

Written as DNA, the CDR3 is TGTGCCAGTAGTATCACCGGGGGGACTAATGAAAAACTGTTTTTT. Protein product: CASSITGGTNEKLFF. The J gene is TRBJ1-4, the V gene TRBV19; a possible D gene is TRBD1 (5 bases). Looked up from germline, CDR1 is LNHDA and CDR2 is SQIVND (reference sequence). Trimming left V 3 bases short and J 2 bases short, with 10 bases between. This CDR3 contains 15 residues.

This chain links TRBV11-2 with TRBJ1-1; D is ambiguous. The CDR3 is made up of 15 amino acids. In germline, CDR1 is SGHAT, CDR2 FQNNGV. V lost 1 base and J lost 3, with 12 bases in between. CDR3 coding DNA: TGTGCCAGCAGCTTAGGAGACCAGCGGGACACTGAAGCTTTCTTT. The encoded protein is CASSLGDQRDTEAFF.

This clone has just one count. The chain combines TRBV6-5 with TRBJ2-7; D is undetermined. Trimming shortened V by 6 bases and J by 8 bases, and 23 bases separated the two germline ends. The CDR3 extends over 15 amino acids. In germline, CDR1 is MNHEY, CDR2 SVGAGI. In nucleotides, the CDR3 is TGTGCCAGCAGACAAACATGGCGAGGATCGGCCAAGCAGTACTTC. Translating gives CASRQTWRGSAKQYF.

V usage is TRBV27 and J usage is TRBJ2-7; tentative D call: TRBD1 (6 bases). The germline CDR1 and CDR2 sequences are MNHEY and SMNVEV (reference sequence). The CDR3 spans 15 residues. V lost 7 bases and J lost 1, with 17 bases in between. DNA for the CDR3: TGTGCCAGCACCCCTACCGACAGGTTTTCCTACGAGCAGTACTTC. Protein: CASTPTDRFSYEQYF.

V is TRBV11-2 and J is TRBJ2-1; 10 bases match TRBD2. The CDR3 sequence is 13 residues long. The germline V gene has CDR1 SGHAT and CDR2 FQNNGV. Trimming took 6 bases from V and 10 from J; bases not matched to a gene: 6. The CDR3 DNA reads TGTGCCAGCAGGACTAGCGGGTTACTGGAGCAGTTCTTC. Its translation is CASRTSGLLEQFF.

The chain recombines TRBV7-9 with TRBJ2-2, with 7 bases aligning to TRBD2. Germline CDR1 reads SEHNR; CDR2 reads FQNEAQ (reference sequence). V trimming: 1 base; J trimming: 4 bases; junction bases outside the gene matches: 9. The CDR3 is made up of 17 amino acids. DNA of the CDR3: TGTGCCAGCAGCTTAGATTTAGGGGCGGGAGCCACCGGGGAGCTGTTTTTT. This codes for CASSLDLGAGATGELFF.